These 5 T cell receptor beta chains were sequenced from one sample in a study of resident and recirculating memory T cells in vitiligo. Sequencing was performed with immunoSEQ multiplex PCR; in TCRdb, only in-frame clones are kept and a portion is missing. The sample shows fewer than 85,000 clones, about 90% of them seen only once. The sequenced sample consisted of blood. These receptors came from a male donor with vitiligo.

This rearrangement joins TRBV6-1 to TRBJ2-2; 10 positions agree with TRBD2. This CDR3 comprises 15 residues. Germline lookup yields CDR1 MNHNS and CDR2 SASEGT. Trimming took 6 bases from V and 3 from J; bases not matched to a gene: 4. The CDR3 sequence is CASREREGDTGELFF. In DNA form, the CDR3 reads TGTGCCAGCAGAGAGCGGGAGGGGGACACCGGGGAGCTGTTTTTT.

This clone has a single count. The chain combines TRBV5-1 with TRBJ2-5; 8 bases line up with TRBD1. Trimming took 4 bases from V and 3 from J; bases not matched to a gene: 5. The CDR3 runs 14 residues. Looked up from germline, CDR1 is SGHRS and CDR2 is YFSETQ. The CDR3 DNA reads TGCGCCAGCAGCCCGGGACAGGCTAAAGAGACCCAGTACTTC. This codes for CASSPGQAKETQYF.

This chain uses TRBV5-6 with TRBJ1-3; D perhaps matches TRBD1 (6 bases). CDR1 SGHDT and CDR2 YYEEEE come from the germline V gene. V lost 3 bases to trimming and J lost 4 bases, with 11 bases between them. The length of the CDR3 is 14 residues. The CDR3 loop is CASSSGGPGNTIYF. As DNA, the CDR3 is TGTGCCAGCAGCTCGGGGGGCCCGGGAAACACCATATATTTT.

The table lists this clone with a few counts. The chain recombines TRBV7-9 with TRBJ2-3; 7 bases are a match to TRBD1. J lost 5 bases, V lost 5 bases, and 7 bases had no gene match. This CDR3 region has 14 residues. Germline CDR1 reads SEHNR; CDR2 reads FQNEAQ (reference sequence). In DNA form, the CDR3 reads TGTGCCAGCAGCACCCGGACAGGAGTAGATACGCAGTATTTT. Its protein is CASSTRTGVDTQYF.

The genes are TRBV28 and TRBJ1-2; a possible D gene is TRBD1 (5 bases). CDR3 length: 14 amino acids. CDR1 is MDHEN, CDR2 SYDVKM, per germline. V lost 6 bases, J lost 0 bases, and 11 bases lay in between. The CDR3 loop reads CASSPETANYGYTF. The CDR3 bases are TGTGCCAGCAGCCCCGAGACAGCTAACTATGGCTACACCTTC.